This T cell receptor beta chain was sequenced in a study of CD4 T cells in relation to SARS-CoV-2 and coronaviruses. Across the whole study: The restricting HLA molecule for shared crossreactive spike epitopes was mapped. Findings and limits, study-wide: Samples before the pandemic and after infection were not matched within any donor.

Trimming cost V 7 bases and J 3 bases, with 19 bases left between them. The CDR3 consists of 16 residues. CDR1 LGHDT and CDR2 YNNKEL come from the germline V gene (reference sequence). Deep TCR-beta sequencing used DNA from uncultured naive and memory CD4+ T cells. TCRdb's table, derived via immunoSEQ multiplex PCR, lists solely in-frame clones and lacks some. The top ten hold approximately 0.21% of the sample, which has some 70,000 clones, 90% to 95% seen once. CD4+ T cells from unexposed donors were obtained before the COVID-19 pandemic (2011-2018). Naive and memory CD4+ T cells were separated from cryopreserved PBMCs. About this clone itself: Its antigen is undetermined.

The clonotype comes from a human donor in good health. V is TRBV3-1 (or the pseudogene TRBV3-2) and J is TRBJ2-1; D might be TRBD1 or TRBD2, each matching 6 bases. The specimen was naive CD4+ T cells from PBMCs. The subset is: naive CD4+ T cells isolated by negative enrichment. The CDR3: CASTPRWGAGYNEQFF. The CDR3 DNA reads TGTGCCAGCACCCCTAGGTGGGGGGCCGGCTACAATGAGCAGTTCTTC.